This TCR beta chain was found in a study of beta chain features in type 1 diabetes. Regarding the study as a whole: The naive, central memory and Treg TCRB repertoires looked more alike in patients than they did in healthy donors. Junctions at VDJ sites from type 1 diabetes patients had fewer insertions and more deletions.

Since all of the isolated RNA was reverse transcribed, expressed TCRB transcripts were what got sequenced. For naive, central memory and regulatory T cell samples, reads averaged roughly 3.7 million. The repertoire was sequenced with immunoSEQ multiplex PCR; TCRdb's copy has only in-frame clones and lacks some. This repertoire shows under 200,000 clones, less than 9.5% found once; its top ten account for 0.5% to 0.65%. Notes on this clone: Its antigen remains unknown.

Each population that was sorted was more than 95% pure. This clonotype was obtained from a young man in good health. The specimen was central memory CD4+ T cells from blood.

This CDR3 reads CASSPTGDNTGELFF. The CDR3 nucleotides are TGTGCCAGCAGTCCCACAGGGGACAACACCGGGGAGCTGTTTTTT. This rearrangement joins TRBV25-1 to TRBJ2-2; 7 bases line up with TRBD1. Germline V gene sequence: CDR1 MGHDK, CDR2 SYGVNS. CDR3 size: 15 residues. The V gene end was trimmed by 5 bases and the J gene end by 2 bases; junction bases not matched to a gene: 5.